This T cell receptor (beta chain) came from a study of shared clonotypes between healthy human individuals. Findings and limits, study-wide: Only blood samples were collected, and tissue repertoires likely differ.

Each replicate PCR on the sorted subsets used 200 to 250 ng DNA (around 30,000 T cell genomes). Using immunoSEQ multiplex PCR, the repertoire was profiled, and TCRdb retains in-frame clones only, with some absent. The sample comprises hundreds of thousands of clones, roughly 96% of which are singletons, and 0.11% rests with the top ten. Naive-designated CD8 cells lacked CD45RO, were positively enriched for CCR7, and omitted terminally differentiated effector memory CD45RA+ cells. A remark on this clone: The antigen remains unidentified.

Trimming at V came to 5 bases and at J to 5 bases, leaving 19 bases not matched to a gene. The germline V gene has CDR1 GTSNPN and CDR2 SVGIG (reference sequence). The CDR3 totals 18 residues. The chain recombines TRBV30 with TRBJ1-4; the match to TRBD1 covers 8 bases. The sequence came from a woman in her 30s in good health. Sample: naive CD8+ T cells sorted from blood. The CDR3 protein is CAWGMGQDHRALNEKLFF. The CDR3, as DNA: TGTGCCTGGGGTATGGGACAGGACCATAGAGCTTTGAATGAAAAACTGTTTTTT.